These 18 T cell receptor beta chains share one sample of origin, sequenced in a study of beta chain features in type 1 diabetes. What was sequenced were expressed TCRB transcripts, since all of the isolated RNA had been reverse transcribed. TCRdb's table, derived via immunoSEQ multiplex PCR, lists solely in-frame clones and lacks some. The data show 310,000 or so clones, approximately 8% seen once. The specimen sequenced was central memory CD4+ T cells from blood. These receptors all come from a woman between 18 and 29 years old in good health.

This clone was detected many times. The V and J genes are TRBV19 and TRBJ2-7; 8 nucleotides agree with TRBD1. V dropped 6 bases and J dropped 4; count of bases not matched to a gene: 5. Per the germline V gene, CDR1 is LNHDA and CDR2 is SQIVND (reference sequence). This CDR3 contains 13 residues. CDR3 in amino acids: CASRPDRGYEQYF. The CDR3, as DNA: TGTGCCAGTAGGCCCGACAGGGGATACGAGCAGTACTTC.

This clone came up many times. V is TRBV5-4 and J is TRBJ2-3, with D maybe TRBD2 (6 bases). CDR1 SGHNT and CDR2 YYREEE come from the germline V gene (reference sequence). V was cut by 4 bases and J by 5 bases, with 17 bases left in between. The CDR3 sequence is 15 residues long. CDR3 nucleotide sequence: TGTGCCAGCAGCCCGGCGCAGGGAGGTGGAGATACGCAGTATTTT. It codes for CASSPAQGGGDTQYF.

CDR3 DNA: TGTGCCGGAGGGGGCGGGACAGGGAACTACGAGCAGTACTTC. This gives the protein CAGGGGTGNYEQYF. This rearrangement joins TRBV28 to TRBJ2-7, with 9 bases identical to TRBD1. V shed 11 bases, J shed 3 bases, and the junction held 11 bases outside the gene matches. Germline V gene data show CDR1 as MDHEN and CDR2 as SYDVKM. CDR3 length: 14 residues. Full variable domain (remainder filled in from reference TRBV28 and TRBJ2-7): DVKVTQSSRYLVKRTGEKVFLECVQDMDHENMFWYRQDPGLGLRLIYFSYDVKMKEKGDIPEGYSVSREKKERFSLILESASTNQTSMYLCAGGGGTGNYEQYFGPGTRLTVT.

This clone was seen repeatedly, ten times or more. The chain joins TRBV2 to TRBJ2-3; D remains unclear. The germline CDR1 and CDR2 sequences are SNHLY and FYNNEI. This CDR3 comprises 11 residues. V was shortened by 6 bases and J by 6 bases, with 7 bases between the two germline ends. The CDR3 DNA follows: TGTGCCAGCAGAATAGCTGATACGCAGTATTTT. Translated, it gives CASRIADTQYF.

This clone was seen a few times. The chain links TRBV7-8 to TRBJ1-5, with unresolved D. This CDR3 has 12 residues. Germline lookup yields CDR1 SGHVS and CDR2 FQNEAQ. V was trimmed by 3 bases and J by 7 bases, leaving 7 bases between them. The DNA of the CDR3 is TGTGCCAGCAGCTTGTCGCCGCAGCCCCAGCATTTT. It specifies CASSLSPQPQHF.

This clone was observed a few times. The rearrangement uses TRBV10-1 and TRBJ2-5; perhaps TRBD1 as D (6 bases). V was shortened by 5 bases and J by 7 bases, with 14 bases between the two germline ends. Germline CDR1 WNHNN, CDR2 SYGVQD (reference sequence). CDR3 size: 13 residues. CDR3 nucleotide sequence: TGCGCCAGCAGTCCCCAGGGGAGCGGGACCCAGTACTTC. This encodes CASSPQGSGTQYF.

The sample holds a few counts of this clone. The CDR3 is CASSKTGGYNGYTF. The CDR3 DNA reads as TGTGCCAGCTCCAAGACAGGGGGATATAATGGCTACACCTTC. This chain uses TRBV27 with TRBJ1-2; 9 nucleotides match TRBD1. Per the germline V gene, CDR1 is MNHEY and CDR2 is SMNVEV (reference sequence). Trimming removed 8 bases from V and 6 bases from J; junction bases left unmatched: 10. This CDR3 is built from 14 residues.

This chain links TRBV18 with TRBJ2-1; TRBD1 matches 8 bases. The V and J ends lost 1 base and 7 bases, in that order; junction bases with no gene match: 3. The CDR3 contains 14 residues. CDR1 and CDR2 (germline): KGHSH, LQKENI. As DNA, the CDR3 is TGTGCCAGCTCACCACAAAGACAGGGGAATGAGCAGTTCTTC. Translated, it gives CASSPQRQGNEQFF. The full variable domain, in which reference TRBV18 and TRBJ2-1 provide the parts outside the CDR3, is NAGVMQNPRHLVRRRGQEARLRCSPMKGHSHVYWYRQLPEEGLKFMVYLQKENIIDESGMPKERFSAEFPKEGPSILRIQQVVRGDSAAYFCASSPQRQGNEQFFGPGTRLTVL.

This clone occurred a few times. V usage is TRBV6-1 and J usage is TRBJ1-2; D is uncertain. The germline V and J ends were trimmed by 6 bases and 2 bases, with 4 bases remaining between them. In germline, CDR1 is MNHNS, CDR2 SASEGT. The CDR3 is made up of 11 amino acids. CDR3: CASRNNYGYTF. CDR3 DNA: TGTGCCAGCAGAAACAACTATGGCTACACCTTC.

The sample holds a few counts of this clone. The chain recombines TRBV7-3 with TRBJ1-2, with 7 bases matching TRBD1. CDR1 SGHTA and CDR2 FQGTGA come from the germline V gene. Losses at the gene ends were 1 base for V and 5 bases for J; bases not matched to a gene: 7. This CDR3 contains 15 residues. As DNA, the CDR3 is TGTGCCAGCAGCTTAATACGGTCGGGACAGTATGGCTACACCTTC. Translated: CASSLIRSGQYGYTF.

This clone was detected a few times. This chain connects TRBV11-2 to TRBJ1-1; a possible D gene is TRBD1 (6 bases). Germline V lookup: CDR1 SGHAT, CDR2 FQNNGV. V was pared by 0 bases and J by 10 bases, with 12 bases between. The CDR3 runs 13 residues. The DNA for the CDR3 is TGTGCCAGCAGCTTAGAGAGGGGGATGGGAGCTTTCTTT. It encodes CASSLERGMGAFF.

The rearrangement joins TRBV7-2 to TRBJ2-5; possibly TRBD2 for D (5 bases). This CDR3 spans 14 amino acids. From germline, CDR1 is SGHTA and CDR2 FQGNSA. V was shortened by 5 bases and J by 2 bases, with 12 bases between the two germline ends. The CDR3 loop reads CASSPEPGQETQYF. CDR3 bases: TGTGCCAGCAGCCCTGAACCGGGACAAGAGACCCAGTACTTC.

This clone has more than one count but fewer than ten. The CDR3 sequence is CASSRTSREHTEAFF. The DNA for the CDR3 is TGTGCCAGCAGCCGCACTTCAAGGGAGCACACTGAAGCTTTCTTT. This chain uses TRBV9 with TRBJ1-1; D gene ambiguous. This CDR3 has 15 amino acids. Germline V gives CDR1 SGDLS, CDR2 YYNGEE. Trimming removed 4 bases at V and 3 bases at J, with 16 bases between. Full variable domain (remainder filled in from reference TRBV9 and TRBJ1-1): DSGVTQTPKHLITATGQRVTLRCSPRSGDLSVYWYQQSLDQGLQFLIQYYNGEERAKGNILERFSAQQFPDLHSELNLSSLELGDSALYFCASSRTSREHTEAFFGQGTRLTVV.

The CDR3 nucleotides are TGTGCCAGCAGTTTCAGGGGGAAATACGAGCAGTACTTC. Protein: CASSFRGKYEQYF. This rearrangement joins TRBV27 to TRBJ2-7, with 7 bases aligning to TRBD1. Per the germline V gene, CDR1 is MNHEY and CDR2 is SMNVEV (reference sequence). The CDR3 extends over 13 amino acids. After removal of 3 bases from V and 4 bases from J, the junction contained 3 bases not matched to a gene.

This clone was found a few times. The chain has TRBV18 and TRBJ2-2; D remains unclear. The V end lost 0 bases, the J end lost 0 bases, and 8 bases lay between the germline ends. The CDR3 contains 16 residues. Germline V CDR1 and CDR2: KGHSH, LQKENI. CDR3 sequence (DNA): TGTGCCAGCTCACCACCATCAGAGACGAACACCGGGGAGCTGTTTTTT. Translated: CASSPPSETNTGELFF.

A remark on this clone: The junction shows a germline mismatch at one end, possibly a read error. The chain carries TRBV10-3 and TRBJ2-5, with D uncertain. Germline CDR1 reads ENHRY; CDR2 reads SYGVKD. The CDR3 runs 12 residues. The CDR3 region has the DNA TGTGCCATAAGTGCCACACAAGAGACCCAGTACTTC. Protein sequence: CAISATQETQYF.

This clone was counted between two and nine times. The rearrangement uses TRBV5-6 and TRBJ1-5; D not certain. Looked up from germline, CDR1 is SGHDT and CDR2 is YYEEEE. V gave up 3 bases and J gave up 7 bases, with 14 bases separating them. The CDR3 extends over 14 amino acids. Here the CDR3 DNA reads TGTGCCAGCAGCTACGTAGGATCGGGCCAGCCCCAGCATTTT. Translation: CASSYVGSGQPQHF.

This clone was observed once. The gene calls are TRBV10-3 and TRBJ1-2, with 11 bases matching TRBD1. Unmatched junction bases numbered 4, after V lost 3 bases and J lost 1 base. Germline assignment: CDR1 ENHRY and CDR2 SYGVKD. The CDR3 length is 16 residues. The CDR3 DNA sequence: TGTGCCATCAGTGATGGGACAGGGGGTTATAACTATGGCTACACCTTC. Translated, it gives CAISDGTGGYNYGYTF.